The 30 T cell receptor beta chains presented below share a single source sample, sequenced in a study of cytomegalovirus exposure and HLA in healthy donors. 60 Vbeta and 13 Jbeta primers were used in PCR. Clones were read by immunoSEQ multiplex PCR, and TCRdb kept only the in-frame ones, dropping some. The repertoire holds 190,000 or so clones, with around 79% as singletons. The sequencing sample was made of PBMCs. Receptors were obtained from a male donor in good health and CMV-seropositive.

The V call is TRBV7-2, the J call TRBJ1-6; possible D gene TRBD1, 5 bases. V lost 8 bases and J lost 7, with 27 bases in between. The CDR3 consists of 18 residues. Looked up from germline, CDR1 is SGHTA and CDR2 is FQGNSA. The DNA of the CDR3 is TGTGCCAGCTCCTCCTCACAGCACGGGGGGGTACAGAATTCACCCCTCCACTTT. Its protein product is CASSSSQHGGVQNSPLHF.

CDR3 in amino acids: CSSRLAGAPGQFF. The CDR3 DNA reads as TGCAGCTCGAGACTAGCGGGAGCACCTGGGCAGTTCTTC. V is TRBV29-1 and J is TRBJ2-1; 12 bases match TRBD2. The CDR3 is made up of 13 amino acids. V dropped 8 bases and J dropped 12; count of bases not matched to a gene: 11. CDR1 is SQVTM and CDR2 is ANQGSEA in the germline V gene.

The V and J genes are TRBV7-9 and TRBJ1-5, with D possibly being TRBD1 (5 bases). CDR3 length: 14 residues. The V end was cut by 2 bases, the J end by 6 bases, with 11 bases between. The germline CDR1 and CDR2 sequences are SEHNR and FQNEAQ (reference sequence). CDR3 loop: CASSLIDSGQPQHF. CDR3 sequence (DNA): TGTGCCAGCAGCTTAATAGACAGTGGTCAGCCCCAGCATTTT.

The chain links TRBV4-1 to TRBJ1-4, with D possibly TRBD1 on 6 matching bases. Looked up from germline, CDR1 is MGHRA and CDR2 is YSYEKL. CDR3 length: 15 amino acids. Trimming stripped 0 bases from V and 4 bases from J, with 9 bases between. In nucleotides, the CDR3 is TGCGCCAGCAGCCAAGATTGGGGGCTTAATGAAAAACTGTTTTTT. Protein: CASSQDWGLNEKLFF.

As DNA, the CDR3 is TGTGCCAGCGGGGGACTAGAAGAGACCCAGTACTTC. It specifies CASGGLEETQYF. This rearrangement joins TRBV5-4 to TRBJ2-5; 8 nucleotides line up with TRBD2. The V and J ends lost 7 bases and 3 bases, in that order; junction bases with no gene match: 2. This CDR3 has 12 amino acids. CDR1 is SGHNT, CDR2 YYREEE, per germline (reference sequence). The variable domain in full, with the rest retrieved from reference TRBV5-4 and TRBJ2-5, is ETGVTQSPTHLIKTRGQQVTLRCSSQSGHNTVSWYQQALGQGPQFIFQYYREEENGRGNFPPRFSGLQFPNYSSELNVNALELDDSALYLCASGGLEETQYFGPGTRLLVL.

The genes are TRBV7-9 and TRBJ2-5, with 9 bases identical to TRBD1. The J call may be wrong; the DNA end is better matched by TRBJ2-7. CDR1 is SEHNR, CDR2 FQNEAQ, per germline (reference sequence). This CDR3 has 14 amino acids. CDR3 DNA: TGTGCCAGCAGTACAGGGGGCCCACCTTACGAGCAGTACTTC. Residues: CASSTGGPPYEQYF.

The table lists this clone with a few counts. The rearrangement links TRBV4-3 to TRBJ2-1; TRBD2 is a possible D gene (5 bases). The length of the CDR3 is 15 residues. CDR1 and CDR2 from the germline V gene are LGHNA and YSLEER. V gave up 5 bases and J gave up 3 bases, with 14 bases separating them. In DNA form, the CDR3 reads TGCGCCAGCAGCTCTTTACAACTAGTCTACAATGAGCAGTTCTTC. Amino acids: CASSSLQLVYNEQFF.

The chain carries TRBV4-3 and TRBJ2-3, with D maybe TRBD1 (5 bases). This CDR3 has 17 residues. V dropped 0 bases and J dropped 0 bases, with 13 bases sitting between them. The V gene's germline CDR1 is LGHNA and CDR2 YSLEER. The CDR3 sequence: CASSQDVSRASTDTQYF. The CDR3 DNA is TGCGCCAGCAGCCAAGATGTTAGCAGGGCTAGCACAGATACGCAGTATTTT.

This chain uses TRBV4-3 with TRBJ2-4; no clear D. Per the germline V gene, CDR1 is LGHNA and CDR2 is YSLEER. The CDR3 consists of 13 residues. V was clipped by 0 bases and J by 9 bases, with 9 bases between them. CDR3 nucleotide sequence: TGCGCCAGCAGCCAAGAGCGGAATGGCATTCAGTACTTC. Encoded protein: CASSQERNGIQYF.

The rearrangement joins TRBV6-1 to TRBJ1-2; D is undetermined. The germline gives CDR1 MNHNS, CDR2 SASEGT. The ends were cut back, 0 bases at V and 4 bases at J, with 9 bases in the middle. The CDR3 covers 14 residues. CDR3 nucleotide sequence: TGTGCCAGCAGTGAAGCAGGCAGCGCCTATGGCTACACCTTC. This codes for CASSEAGSAYGYTF.

The V call is TRBV15, the J call TRBJ2-2; the D gene is possibly TRBD1 (6 bases). Trimming shortened V by 2 bases and J by 0 bases, and 10 bases separated the two germline ends. The V gene's germline CDR1 is LNHNV and CDR2 YYDKDF (reference sequence). This CDR3 is built from 16 residues. DNA for the CDR3: TGTGCCACCAGCAGACGGACAGCCCCGAACACCGGGGAGCTGTTTTTT. Protein: CATSRRTAPNTGELFF.

The chain has TRBV5-4 and TRBJ2-7; 10 nucleotides agree with TRBD1. Germline V lookup: CDR1 SGHNT, CDR2 YYREEE (reference sequence). V shed 4 bases and J 4 bases; nucleotides not matched to a gene: 11. This CDR3 comprises 16 residues. The CDR3 loop reads CASSPGQGGRRYEQYF. CDR3 bases: TGTGCCAGCAGCCCCGGACAGGGGGGGAGAAGGTACGAGCAGTACTTC.

This chain joins TRBV10-3 and TRBJ2-2; TRBD2 agrees at 9 bases. The CDR3 has 15 residues. V lost 6 bases to trimming and J lost 4 bases; unmatched junction nucleotides: 6. Per the germline V gene, CDR1 is ENHRY and CDR2 is SYGVKD. The CDR3 loop is CAISQGLAPTGELFF. The CDR3, as DNA: TGTGCCATCAGCCAGGGACTAGCCCCCACCGGGGAGCTGTTTTTT.

A few counts support this clone. The genes are TRBV2 and TRBJ2-5; 14 bases are a match to TRBD2. The last part of the DNA fits TRBJ2-7 better; the J call may be wrong. The V gene's germline CDR1 is SNHLY and CDR2 FYNNEI. CDR3 length: 15 amino acids. CDR3 sequence reads: CASRPGLAGGYEQYF. Here the CDR3 DNA reads TGTGCCAGCAGACCCGGACTAGCGGGAGGCTACGAGCAGTACTTC.

The gene calls are TRBV6-5 and TRBJ2-2, with 7 bases lining up with TRBD1. The CDR3 contains 15 residues. Trimming at V came to 2 bases and at J to 5 bases, leaving 5 bases not matched to a gene. From germline, CDR1 is MNHEY and CDR2 SVGAGI. The CDR3 loop reads CASSYGRGSTGELFF. Here the CDR3 DNA reads TGTGCCAGCAGTTACGGCAGGGGGTCGACCGGGGAGCTGTTTTTT.

This rearrangement joins TRBV6-1 to TRBJ2-5; TRBD2 aligns across 7 bases. The CDR3 is 13 residues long. The germline V gene has CDR1 MNHNS and CDR2 SASEGT. The V segment lost 11 bases and the J segment 3 bases; nucleotides outside the gene matches: 9. CDR3 residues: CAGHRTSKETQYF. The CDR3 nucleotides read TGTGCCGGCCACAGGACTAGTAAAGAGACCCAGTACTTC.

V is TRBV5-4 and J is TRBJ1-2; D call uncertain. This CDR3 contains 14 residues. Germline values: CDR1 SGHNT, CDR2 YYREEE (reference sequence). Here the CDR3 DNA reads TGTGTCGGAAGTGCGAGAGGAGCTAACTATGGCTACACCTTC. Its protein product is CVGSARGANYGYTF.

The V gene is TRBV5-4, the J gene TRBJ2-1; tentative D call: TRBD2 (7 bases). Trimming shortened V by 4 bases and J by 10 bases, and 27 bases separated the two germline ends. The CDR3 loop spans 17 amino acids. Looked up from germline, CDR1 is SGHNT and CDR2 is YYREEE (reference sequence). The CDR3 reads CASSRSQGSAGNGEQFF. CDR3 bases: TGTGCCAGCAGCCGATCGCAGGGGTCAGCGGGAAACGGGGAGCAGTTCTTC.

There are a few counts of this clone. The genes are TRBV6-5 and TRBJ2-3; 7 nucleotides align to TRBD2. Germline V gene sequence: CDR1 MNHEY, CDR2 SVGAGI. The ends lost 0 bases at V and 2 bases at J; junction bases unmatched: 2. The CDR3 length is 15 residues. The CDR3 DNA is TGTGCCAGCAGTTACTCAGGGACTAACACAGATACGCAGTATTTT. Translating gives CASSYSGTNTDTQYF.

V is TRBV12-5 and J is TRBJ1-2; D might be TRBD1 (5 bases). V lost 11 bases and J lost 2, with 12 bases in between. The germline gives CDR1 LGHNT, CDR2 FRNRAP. CDR3 length equals 12 residues. In DNA, the CDR3 is TGTGCTTCGGGGGGGAACAACTATGGCTACACCTTC. This translates into CASGGNNYGYTF.

The chain combines TRBV7-2 with TRBJ2-7; D is perhaps TRBD2 (5 bases). Trimming took 8 bases from V and 6 from J, leaving 17 bases between them. Germline CDR1 is SGHTA and CDR2 is FQGNSA. The CDR3 sequence is 13 residues long. CDR3 protein: CASCGSPRSEQYF. The CDR3 nucleotides are TGTGCCAGCTGTGGGAGCCCTAGGTCCGAGCAGTACTTC.

The V gene is TRBV28, the J gene TRBJ2-5, with unresolved D. Near its end, the DNA agrees better with TRBJ2-7, so the J call may be wrong. Germline V gene data show CDR1 as MDHEN and CDR2 as SYDVKM. The CDR3 spans 12 residues. CDR3 in amino acids: CASSSGSYEQYF. CDR3 nucleotides: TGTGCCAGCTCCTCCGGGTCCTACGAGCAGTACTTC.

This clone was observed a handful of times. V is TRBV7-9 and J is TRBJ1-4; the match to TRBD1 covers 10 bases. Germline assignment: CDR1 SEHNR and CDR2 FQNEAQ (reference sequence). There are 14 residues in the CDR3. Unmatched junction bases numbered 2, after V lost 4 bases and J lost 6 bases. The CDR3 here is CASSWTGGDEKLFF. The DNA for the CDR3 is TGTGCCAGCAGCTGGACAGGGGGTGATGAAAAACTGTTTTTT.

The chain uses TRBV29-1 and TRBJ1-4, with a possible D match to TRBD1 (5 bases). CDR1 and CDR2 from the germline V gene are SQVTM and ANQGSEA. V lost 0 bases to trimming and J lost 11 bases, with 13 bases between them. The CDR3 covers 13 residues. CDR3 bases: TGCAGCGTTGAAGATGGGGGGGGACTGAAACTGTTTTTT. Protein: CSVEDGGGLKLFF.

The chain combines TRBV5-6 with TRBJ1-5; D gene unclear. CDR1 and CDR2 from the germline V gene are SGHDT and YYEEEE. This CDR3 has 14 residues. V was shortened by 1 base and J by 7 bases, with 12 bases between the two germline ends. CDR3 residues: CASSLIGRLQPQHF. As DNA, the CDR3 is TGTGCCAGCAGCTTGATCGGCAGGCTCCAGCCCCAGCATTTT.

A word on this clone: At the DNA level, this CDR3 is encoded by other sequences in the same sample as well. The CDR3 is CASSPGQGADTQYF. The CDR3 DNA is TGCGCCAGCAGCCCCGGACAGGGGGCAGATACGCAGTATTTT. The gene calls are TRBV5-1 and TRBJ2-3; TRBD1 matches 10 bases. In germline, CDR1 is SGHRS, CDR2 YFSETQ. Germline trimming cut 4 bases from V and 4 bases from J; bases unmatched to any gene: 3. This CDR3 contains 14 residues.

This clone was seen a single time. The chain employs TRBV7-2 and TRBJ2-5; the D gene is possibly TRBD2 (6 bases). CDR1 SGHTA and CDR2 FQGNSA come from the germline V gene. V lost 1 base and J 3 bases, leaving 21 bases between the germline ends. The CDR3 loop spans 18 amino acids. In DNA form, the CDR3 reads TGTGCCAGCAGCTTAGAGGTGTGGCGGGGCCTATCTAAAGAGACCCAGTACTTC. Translated, it gives CASSLEVWRGLSKETQYF.

The chain joins TRBV7-8 to TRBJ1-4; possibly TRBD1 for D (5 bases). The CDR3 has 15 amino acids. The germline CDR1 and CDR2 sequences are SGHVS and FQNEAQ. Trimming shortened V by 5 bases and J by 3 bases, and 13 bases separated the two germline ends. The CDR3 reads CASSGAGGANEKLFF. DNA of the CDR3: TGTGCCAGCAGCGGCGCGGGGGGGGCTAATGAAAAACTGTTTTTT.

This rearrangement joins TRBV28 to TRBJ1-2; a weak D match, TRBD1 (5 bases). V lost 5 bases to trimming and J lost 2 bases, with 9 bases between them. Germline lookup yields CDR1 MDHEN and CDR2 SYDVKM. This CDR3 is built from 13 residues. CDR3 amino acids: CASSLDKNYGYTF. CDR3 DNA sequence: TGTGCCAGCAGTCTGGACAAAAACTATGGCTACACCTTC.

The chain links TRBV5-1 to TRBJ2-7; 7 bases align to TRBD1. Per the germline V gene, CDR1 is SGHRS and CDR2 is YFSETQ. The CDR3 covers 14 residues. After removal of 0 bases from V and 2 bases from J, the junction contained 2 bases not matched to a gene. CDR3 coding DNA: TGCGCCAGCAGCTTGGAGGGACAGACCTACGAGCAGTACTTC. Its translation: CASSLEGQTYEQYF.